Given below is one TCR beta chain in context. This record comes from a study of cytomegalovirus exposure and HLA in healthy donors. About the study: Around 86 million unique TCRs, all from HLA-typed donors, were included in an early release of the data.

Healthy bone marrow donors made up the donor group. PCR used 60 Vbeta primers and 13 Jbeta primers. The table came from immunoSEQ multiplex PCR; TCRdb's copy has only in-frame clones and leaves some out. Among more than 130,000 clones, just under 85% were seen once, and the ten largest hold around 4%. The receptor was isolated from a middle-aged man in good health and CMV-seropositive. Sequencing was performed on PBMCs.

The DNA for the CDR3 is TGTGCCAGCAGCTTAGACAGGGTACCCACCATGAACACTGAAGCTTTCTTT. It translates to CASSLDRVPTMNTEAFF. This sequence joins TRBV7-8 and TRBJ1-1; a weak D match, TRBD1 (6 bases). The CDR3 extends over 17 amino acids. The V and J ends lost 1 base and 0 bases respectively, with 15 bases between them. The germline gives CDR1 SGHVS, CDR2 FQNEAQ. Looking up the rest from reference TRBV7-8 and TRBJ1-1 gives the full variable domain: GAGVSQSPRYKVAKRGQDVALRCDPISGHVSLFWYQQALGQGPEFLTYFQNEAQLDKSGLPSDRFFAERPEGSVSTLKIQRTQQEDSAVYLCASSLDRVPTMNTEAFFGQGTRLTVV.